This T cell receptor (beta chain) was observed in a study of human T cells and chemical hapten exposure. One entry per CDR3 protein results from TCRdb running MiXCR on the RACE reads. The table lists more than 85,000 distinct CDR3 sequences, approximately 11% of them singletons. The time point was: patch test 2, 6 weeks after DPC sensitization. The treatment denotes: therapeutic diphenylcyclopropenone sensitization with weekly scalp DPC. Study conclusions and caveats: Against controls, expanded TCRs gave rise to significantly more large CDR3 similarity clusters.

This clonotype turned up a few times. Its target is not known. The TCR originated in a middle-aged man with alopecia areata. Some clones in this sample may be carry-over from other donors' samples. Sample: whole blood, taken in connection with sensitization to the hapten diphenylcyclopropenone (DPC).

The CDR3 protein is CASTTGLAVQETQYF. For the CDR3, the DNA is TGTGCCAGCACCACCGGACTAGCGGTCCAAGAGACCCAGTACTTC. The V gene is TRBV12-3 or TRBV12-4, the J gene TRBJ2-5; 10 nucleotides agree with TRBD2. CDR3 length: 15 amino acids. V lost 7 bases, J lost 1 base, and 6 bases stayed unmatched.